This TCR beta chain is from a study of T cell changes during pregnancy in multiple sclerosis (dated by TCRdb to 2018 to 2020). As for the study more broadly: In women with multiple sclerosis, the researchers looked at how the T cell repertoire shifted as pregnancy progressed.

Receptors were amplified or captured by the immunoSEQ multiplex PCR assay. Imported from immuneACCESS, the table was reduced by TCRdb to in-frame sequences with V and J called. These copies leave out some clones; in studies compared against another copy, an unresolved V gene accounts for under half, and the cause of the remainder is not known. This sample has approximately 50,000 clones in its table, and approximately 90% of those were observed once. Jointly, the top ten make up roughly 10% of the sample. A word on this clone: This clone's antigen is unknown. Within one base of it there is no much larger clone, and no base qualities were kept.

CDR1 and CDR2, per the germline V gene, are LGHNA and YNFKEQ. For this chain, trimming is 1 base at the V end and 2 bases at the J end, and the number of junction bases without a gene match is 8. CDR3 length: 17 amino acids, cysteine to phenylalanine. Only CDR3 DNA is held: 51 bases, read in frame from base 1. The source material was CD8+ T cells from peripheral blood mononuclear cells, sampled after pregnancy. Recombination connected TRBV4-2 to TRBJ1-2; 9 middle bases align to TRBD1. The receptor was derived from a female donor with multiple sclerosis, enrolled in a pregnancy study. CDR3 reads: CASSQVGTGGLNYGYTF. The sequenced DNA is TGTGCCAGCAGCCAAGTCGGAACAGGGGGCCTGAACTATGGCTACACCTTC.